This T cell receptor beta chain was retrieved from a study of cytotoxic CD8 clonotypes in ibrutinib-treated CLL. Study results and limitations: Patients with sustained remission and those progressing were sampled at differing times.

In regard to this clone: Antigen unknown.

Germline-derived CDR1 and CDR2 are SNHLY and FYNNEI. This CDR3 has 14 amino acids. Trimming took off 10 bases at V and 0 bases at J, with 16 bases between the two ends. The assay was immunoSEQ multiplex PCR, and TCRdb's table has in-frame clones only and misses some. The sample has fewer than 400,000 clones; around 66% are singletons. The material was PBMCs, obtained after 36 months of ibrutinib treatment. The receptor comes from a human donor with chronic lymphocytic leukemia. This chain links TRBV2 with TRBJ2-7; D is unresolved. CDR3 sequence: CAINQVTISYEQYF. Written as DNA, the CDR3 is TGTGCCATAAACCAGGTTACTATCTCCTACGAGCAGTACTTC.